This T cell receptor beta chain was identified in a study of blood T cell repertoires in COVID-19. On the study more broadly: Researchers got acute and convalescent COVID-19 samples from the United States, Italy and Spain. Sample material is recorded as cDNA or gDNA derived from T cells, B-cell-depleted T cells, or PBMCs.

In germline, CDR1 is SGHVS, CDR2 FQNEAQ. The V segment lost 1 base and the J segment 9 bases; nucleotides outside the gene matches: 13. This CDR3 has 17 residues. Study processing details: Amplifying reference gene primers gave estimates of nucleated cell counts. Profiled with immunoSEQ multiplex PCR; TCRdb holds only in-frame clones, not every one. The V and J calls and clone size come from that table; D and trimming were worked out from the DNA. This table has some 270,000 clones, roughly 86% appearing once. The TCR sequence derives from a woman aged 55-75 years who had recovered from COVID-19. J is TRBJ2-1 and V is TRBV7-8; 9 bases align to TRBD2. The sequenced material came from PBMCs or T cells enriched from blood (not recorded which). CDR3 protein: CASSLERGSGRSSEQFF. The CDR3 DNA reads TGTGCCAGCAGCTTAGAGCGTGGTAGCGGGAGATCGAGTGAGCAGTTCTTC.